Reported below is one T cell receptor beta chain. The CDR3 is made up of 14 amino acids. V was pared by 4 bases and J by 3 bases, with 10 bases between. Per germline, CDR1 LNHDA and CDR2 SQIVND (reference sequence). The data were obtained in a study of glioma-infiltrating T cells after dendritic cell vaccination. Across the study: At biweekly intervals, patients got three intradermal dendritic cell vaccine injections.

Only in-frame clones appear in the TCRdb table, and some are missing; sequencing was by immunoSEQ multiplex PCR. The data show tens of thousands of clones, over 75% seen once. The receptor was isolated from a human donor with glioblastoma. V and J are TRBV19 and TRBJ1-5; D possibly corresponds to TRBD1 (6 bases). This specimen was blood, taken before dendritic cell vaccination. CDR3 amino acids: CASSTGDYNQPQHF. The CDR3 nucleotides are TGTGCCAGTAGTACAGGGGACTACAATCAGCCCCAGCATTTT.